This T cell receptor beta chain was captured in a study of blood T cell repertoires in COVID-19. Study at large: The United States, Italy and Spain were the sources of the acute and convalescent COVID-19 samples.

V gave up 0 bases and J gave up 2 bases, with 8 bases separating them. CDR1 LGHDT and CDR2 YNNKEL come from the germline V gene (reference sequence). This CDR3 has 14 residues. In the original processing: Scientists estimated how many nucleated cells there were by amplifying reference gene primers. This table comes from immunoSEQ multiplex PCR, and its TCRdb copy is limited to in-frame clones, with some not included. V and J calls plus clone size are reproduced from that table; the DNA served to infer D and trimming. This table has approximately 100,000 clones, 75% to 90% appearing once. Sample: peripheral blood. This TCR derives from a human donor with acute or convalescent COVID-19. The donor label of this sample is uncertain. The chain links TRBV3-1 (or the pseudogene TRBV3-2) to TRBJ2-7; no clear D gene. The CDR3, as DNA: TGTGCCAGCAGCCAAGATGCCCTACCCTACGAGCAGTACTTC. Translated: CASSQDALPYEQYF.